Shown below are 4 T cell receptor beta chains from a single sample sequenced in a study of T-cell reconstitution after alpha-beta-depleted transplantation in children. Researchers prepared the TCRbeta library using unique molecular identifiers, the study reports. Each CDR3 protein is one row after TCRdb ran MiXCR on the PCR reads. The sample comprises 180,000 or so distinct CDR3 sequences, around 5.9% of which are singletons, and around 4.1% rests with the top ten. Specimen: PBMCs, collected before TCRalphabeta/CD19-depleted stem cell transplant. The receptor set was obtained from a girl less than two years old with combined immunodeficiency, due to receive a stem cell transplant.

This clonotype was seen many times. The chain joins TRBV28 to TRBJ2-4; a weak D match, TRBD2 (5 bases). V lost 6 bases, J lost 8 bases, and 20 bases lay in between. Looked up from germline, CDR1 is MDHEN and CDR2 is SYDVKM. The CDR3 loop spans 15 amino acids. CDR3 nucleotides: TGTGCCAGCAGACTGATTAATGAGGGTGGGGACATTCAGTACTTC. It encodes CASRLINEGGDIQYF.

This clonotype has only one observation. Just one base apart from a much larger clone, this may be a read error. The V gene is TRBV9, the J gene TRBJ2-1; the D is unclear. This CDR3 is 15 amino acids long. Germline-derived CDR1 and CDR2 are SGDLS and YYNGEE. CDR3 coding DNA: TGTGCCAGCAGCGCAGTGTTGAACCCGAACAATGGGCAGTTCTTC. It is translated as CASSAVLNPNNGQFF.

This clonotype has only a few counts. V and J are TRBV7-3 and TRBJ2-1; 14 nucleotides line up with TRBD2. V lost 2 bases, J lost 10 bases, and 13 bases stayed unmatched. The CDR3 length is 18 residues. Germline assignment: CDR1 SGHTA and CDR2 FQGTGA. Here the CDR3 DNA reads TGTGCCAGCAGCTTATTAGCTACGGGACTAGCGGGAGCCAGCGAGCAGTTCTTC. It specifies CASSLLATGLAGASEQFF.

This clonotype has a count of ten or more. The V gene is TRBV5-6, the J gene TRBJ2-5; D is uncertain. Trimming left V 3 bases short and J 5 bases short, with 11 bases between. Germline CDR1 reads SGHDT; CDR2 reads YYEEEE. The CDR3 extends over 13 amino acids. CDR3 sequence: CASSSTGVETQYF. CDR3 coding DNA: TGTGCCAGCAGCTCAACGGGCGTGGAGACCCAGTACTTC.